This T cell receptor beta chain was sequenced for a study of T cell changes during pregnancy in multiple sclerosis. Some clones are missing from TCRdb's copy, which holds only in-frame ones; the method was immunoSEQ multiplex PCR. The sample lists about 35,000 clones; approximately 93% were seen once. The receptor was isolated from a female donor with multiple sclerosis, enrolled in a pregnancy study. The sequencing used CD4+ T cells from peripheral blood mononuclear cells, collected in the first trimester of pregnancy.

The DNA for the CDR3 is TGTGCCAGCTCGATACTCCCCCAGGACAGGGACTCTCGCGAGCAGTACTTC. Amino acid sequence: CASSILPQDRDSREQYF. The chain uses TRBV18 and TRBJ2-7, with 8 positions matching TRBD1. CDR1 is KGHSH and CDR2 is LQKENI in the germline V gene. With V trimmed by 6 bases and J by 6 bases, 19 bases remained unmatched. This CDR3 has 17 amino acids.